The T cell receptor (beta chain) under discussion was sequenced for a study of blood T cell repertoires in COVID-19. As handled by the study authors: Nucleated cell counts were estimated from reference gene primer amplification. TCRdb keeps only in-frame clones here, not all; method: immunoSEQ multiplex PCR. That table gives V, J and clone size, and the DNA gave D and trimming. The sample lists 380,000 or so clones, 70% to 90% seen once, with about 7% in the top ten. From germline, CDR1 is SNHLY and CDR2 FYNNEI. The CDR3 runs 13 residues. With 3 bases removed from V and 1 base from J, the gap between germline ends came to 4 bases. This clone occurred once. The Seattle patients, enrolled during active infection, were followed longitudinally.

This rearrangement joins TRBV2 to TRBJ1-5, with D unclear. The receptor was derived from a woman between 55 and 75 years old with COVID-19, enrolled during active disease. The sequenced material came from peripheral blood. CDR3: CASSDLSNQPQHF. CDR3 coding DNA: TGTGCCAGCAGTGACCTCAGCAATCAGCCCCAGCATTTT.